This TCR beta chain is from a study of cytomegalovirus exposure and HLA in healthy donors. Looked up from germline, CDR1 is SGDLS and CDR2 is YYNGEE. V dropped 3 bases and J dropped 4; count of bases not matched to a gene: 10. CDR3 length: 15 residues. This PCR relied on a set of 60 Vbeta primers and 13 Jbeta primers. Sequencing was performed with immunoSEQ multiplex PCR; in TCRdb, only in-frame clones are kept and a portion is missing. The table lists about 200,000 clones, 70% to 85% of them singletons. The origin of this receptor is a man aged 50-60 years in good health and CMV-seronegative. The sample taken for sequencing was PBMCs. The chain recombines TRBV9 with TRBJ2-7; 7 bases match TRBD1. Here the CDR3 reads CASSESPGQKYEQYF. The CDR3, as DNA: TGTGCCAGCAGCGAGAGTCCGGGACAGAAATACGAGCAGTACTTC.